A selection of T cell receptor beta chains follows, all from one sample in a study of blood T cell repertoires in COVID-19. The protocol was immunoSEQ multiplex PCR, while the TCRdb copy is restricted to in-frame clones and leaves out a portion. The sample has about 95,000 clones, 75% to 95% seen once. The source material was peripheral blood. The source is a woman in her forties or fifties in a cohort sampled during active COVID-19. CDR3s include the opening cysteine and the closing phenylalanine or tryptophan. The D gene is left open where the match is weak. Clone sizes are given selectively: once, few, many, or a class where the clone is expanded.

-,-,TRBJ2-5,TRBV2,TGTGCCAGCAACAGGGCCCAAGAGACCCAGTACTTC,CASNRAQETQYF
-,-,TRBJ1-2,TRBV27,TGTGCCAGCAGTCCAAAGCTCCAGGGATACCGGTCGCAATATGGCTACACCTTC,CASSPKLQGYRSQYGYTF
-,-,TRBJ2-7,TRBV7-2,TGTGCCAGCAGCTTAGGAGGCTTCTCCTACGAGCAGTACTTC,CASSLGGFSYEQYF
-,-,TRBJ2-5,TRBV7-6,TGTGCCAGCAGCTTAGCAGGCGGAGAGGGTGAGACCCAGTACTTC,CASSLAGGEGETQYF
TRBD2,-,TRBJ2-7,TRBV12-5,TGTGCTAGTGGTCCTAGCGGGAGAAGCTACGAGCAGTACTTC,CASGPSGRSYEQYF
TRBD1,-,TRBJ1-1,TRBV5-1,TGCGCCAGCAGAGTCAGGGGGCTTGACGACACTGAAGCTTTCTTT,CASRVRGLDDTEAFF
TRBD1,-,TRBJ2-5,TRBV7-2,TGTGCCAGCAGCTTAGAAGGCAGGGGGTTAGAGACCCAGTACTTC,CASSLEGRGLETQYF
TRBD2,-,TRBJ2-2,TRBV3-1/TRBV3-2,TGTGCCAGCAGCCCGACCACGACTAGCGGGAGGTCCGGGGAGCTGTTTTTT,CASSPTTTSGRSGELFF
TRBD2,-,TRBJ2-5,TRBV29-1,TGCAGCGTTCCCGCGGGAGGGCTCCAAGAGACCCAGTACTTC,CSVPAGGLQETQYF
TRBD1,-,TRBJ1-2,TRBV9,TGTGCCAGCAGCGTAGCCCGACAGGGGGCGGGTTATGGCTACACCTTC,CASSVARQGAGYGYTF
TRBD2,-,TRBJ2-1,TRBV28,TGTGCCAGCAGTATCCCGGGACTACAATACAATGAGCAGTTCTTC,CASSIPGLQYNEQFF
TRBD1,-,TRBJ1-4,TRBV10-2,TGCGCCAGCAGGGACAGAGCCGGGACAGCTAATGAAAAACTGTTTTTT,CASRDRAGTANEKLFF
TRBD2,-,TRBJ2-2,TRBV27,TGTGCCAGCAGTTTATTAGCTAGCGGGGCCGGGGAGCTGTTTTTT,CASSLLASGAGELFF
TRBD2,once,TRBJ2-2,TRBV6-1,TGTGCCAGCAGTGAAGACGGGACTAGCGGGAGGGGTTCTTTAGGGGAGCTGTTTTTT,CASSEDGTSGRGSLGELFF
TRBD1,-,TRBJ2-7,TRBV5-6,TGTGCCAGCAGCAGACCGGGACAGGGGTTCGAGCAGTACTTC,CASSRPGQGFEQYF
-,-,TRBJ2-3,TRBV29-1,TGCAGCGTTGAGGACCCCCGGGACTCATCAGGGATCACAGATACGCAGTATTTT,CSVEDPRDSSGITDTQYF
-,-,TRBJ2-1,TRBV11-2,TGTGCCAGCAGCTTAGTCGGTCAATTCCACAATGAGCAGTTCTTC,CASSLVGQFHNEQFF
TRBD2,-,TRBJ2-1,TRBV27,TGTGCCAGCGCGCTGGGGGGGTCCTACAATGAGCAGTTCTTC,CASALGGSYNEQFF
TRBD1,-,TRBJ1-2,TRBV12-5,TGTGCTAGTGGTTTGGTCCCGGGACAGGGTGACTACACCTTC,CASGLVPGQGDYTF
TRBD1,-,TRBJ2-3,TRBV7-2,TGTGCCAGCAGCTTAGCCCGACAGGGCGCAGATACGCAGTATTTT,CASSLARQGADTQYF
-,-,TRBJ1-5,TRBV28,TGTGCCAGCAGTATGACGGGACACCTAAAGCCCCAGCATTTT,CASSMTGHLKPQHF
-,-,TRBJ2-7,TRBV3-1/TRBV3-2,TGTGCCAGCAGCCACCCTCGGGACAAGAAATACGAGCAGTACTTC,CASSHPRDKKYEQYF
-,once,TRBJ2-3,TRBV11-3,TGTGCCAGCAGCTCAGGAACTAGCACAGATACGCAGTATTTT,CASSSGTSTDTQYF
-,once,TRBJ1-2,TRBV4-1,TGCGCCAGCAGCCAAACCGGACAGAACTATGGCTACACCTTC,CASSQTGQNYGYTF
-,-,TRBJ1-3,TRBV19,TGTGCCAGTAGTATGGTTCTTAGTTCCATATATTTT,CASSMVLSSIYF
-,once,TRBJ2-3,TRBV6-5,TGTGCCAGCAGTTACCCCGGCACAGATACGCAGTATTTT,CASSYPGTDTQYF